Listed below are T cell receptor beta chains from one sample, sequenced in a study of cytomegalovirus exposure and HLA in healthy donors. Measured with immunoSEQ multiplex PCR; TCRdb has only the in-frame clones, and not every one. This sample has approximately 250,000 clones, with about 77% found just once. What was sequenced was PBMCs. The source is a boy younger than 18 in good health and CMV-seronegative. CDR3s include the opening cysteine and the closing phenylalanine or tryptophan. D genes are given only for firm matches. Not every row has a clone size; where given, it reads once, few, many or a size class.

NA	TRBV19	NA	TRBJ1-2	CASSIIGVNYGYTF	TGTGCCAGTAGTATAATAGGGGTCAACTATGGCTACACCTTC
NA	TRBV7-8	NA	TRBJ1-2	CASSPPLAYGYTF	TGTGCCAGCAGCCCGCCCTTGGCCTATGGCTACACCTTC
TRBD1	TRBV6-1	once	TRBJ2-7	CASSGPGQTLYEQYF	TGTGCCAGCAGTGGGCCGGGACAGACACTCTACGAGCAGTACTTC
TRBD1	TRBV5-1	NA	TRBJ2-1	CASGGQGAPGGQFF	TGCGCCAGTGGGGGACAGGGGGCGCCTGGGGGGCAGTTCTTC
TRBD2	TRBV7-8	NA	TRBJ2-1	CASSLAGTSGNEQFF	TGTGCCAGCAGTCTGGCCGGGACTAGCGGCAATGAGCAGTTCTTC
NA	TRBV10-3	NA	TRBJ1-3	CAVRAGNTIYF	TGTGCCGTGAGAGCTGGAAACACCATATATTTT
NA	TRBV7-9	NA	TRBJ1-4	CASSLSSGEDGPVF	TGTGCCAGCAGCTTAAGTTCCGGGGAGGATGGACCGGTTTTT
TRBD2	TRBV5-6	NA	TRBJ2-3	CASSLLTSGFTDTQYF	TGTGCCAGCAGCTTGTTGACTAGCGGATTCACAGATACGCAGTATTTT
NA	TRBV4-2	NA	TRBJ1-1	CASSQGALALKNTEAFF	TGTGCCAGCAGCCAAGGCGCCCTAGCCCTTAAGAACACTGAAGCTTTCTTT
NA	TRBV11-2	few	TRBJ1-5	CASSPVWGSNQPQHF	TGTGCCAGCAGCCCCGTTTGGGGCAGCAATCAGCCCCAGCATTTT
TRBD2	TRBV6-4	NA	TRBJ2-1	CASSAEPSGRYHEQFF	TGTGCCAGCAGTGCCGAACCTAGCGGGAGATACCATGAGCAGTTCTTC
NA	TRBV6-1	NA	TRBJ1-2	CASSEGRQGTGYTF	TGTGCCAGCAGTGAAGGAAGGCAGGGGACAGGCTACACCTTC
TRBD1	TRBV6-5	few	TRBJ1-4	CASSLAGGLEEKLFF	TGTGCCAGCTCCCTAGCAGGGGGCCTGGAAGAAAAACTGTTTTTT
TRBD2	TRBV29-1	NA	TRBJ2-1	CSVEDLWETSGYNEQFF	TGCAGCGTTGAAGATCTTTGGGAAACTAGCGGATACAATGAGCAGTTCTTC
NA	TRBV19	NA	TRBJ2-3	CASSINGGRTDTQYF	TGTGCCAGTAGTATCAACGGGGGACGCACAGATACGCAGTATTTT
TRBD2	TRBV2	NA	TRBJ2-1	CASRETAGGYNEQFF	TGTGCCAGCAGGGAGACAGCGGGGGGGTACAATGAGCAGTTCTTC
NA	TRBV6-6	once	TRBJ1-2	CASRGLGGTNYGYTF	TGTGCCAGCAGAGGACTAGGGGGGACGAACTATGGCTACACCTTC
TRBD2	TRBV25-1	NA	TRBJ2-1	CASSEGPSGEVYNEQFF	TGTGCCAGCAGTGAAGGCCCTAGCGGGGAGGTCTACAATGAGCAGTTCTTC
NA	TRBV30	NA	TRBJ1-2	CAWSVSEPTNYGYTF	TGTGCCTGGAGTGTTTCGGAGCCTACTAACTATGGCTACACCTTC
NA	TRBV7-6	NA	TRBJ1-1	CASSSTGNTEAFF	TGTGCCAGCAGCTCGACAGGGAACACTGAAGCTTTCTTT
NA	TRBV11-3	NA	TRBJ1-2	CASSSVQGVGGYTF	TGTGCCAGCAGCTCCGTACAGGGTGTGGGTGGCTACACCTTC
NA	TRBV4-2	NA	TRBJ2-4	CASSQEAGMAVGSKNIQYF	TGTGCCAGCAGCCAGGAAGCCGGGATGGCGGTTGGGAGTAAAAACATTCAGTACTTC
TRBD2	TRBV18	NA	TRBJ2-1	CASSPLTSGGYNEQFF	TGTGCCAGCTCACCCTTGACTAGCGGGGGATACAATGAGCAGTTCTTC
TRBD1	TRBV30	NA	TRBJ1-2	CAWSRQGRGYGYTF	TGTGCCTGGAGCCGACAGGGACGGGGGTATGGCTACACCTTC
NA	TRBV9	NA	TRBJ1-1	CASSVEGWTEAFF	TGTGCCAGCAGCGTGGAGGGGTGGACTGAAGCTTTCTTT
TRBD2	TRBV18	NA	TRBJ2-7	CASSPTRGSSYEQYF	TGTGCCAGCTCCCCGACTCGCGGGAGCTCCTACGAGCAGTACTTC
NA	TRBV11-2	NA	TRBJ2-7	CASSPPSYEQYF	TGTGCCAGCAGCCCCCCCTCTTACGAGCAGTACTTC
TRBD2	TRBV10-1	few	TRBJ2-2	CASSESTGWREHTGELFF	TGCGCCAGCAGTGAGTCGACCGGGTGGCGGGAGCACACCGGGGAGCTGTTTTTT
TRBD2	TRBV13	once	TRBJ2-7	CASSRGLAGEYEQYF	TGTGCCAGCAGTAGGGGACTAGCGGGGGAATACGAGCAGTACTTC
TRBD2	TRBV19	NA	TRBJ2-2	CASSLGGLVSGELFF	TGTGCCAGTAGCCTTGGGGGACTAGTAAGCGGGGAGCTGTTTTTT
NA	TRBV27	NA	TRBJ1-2	CASSLSAVPNYGYTF	TGTGCCAGCAGTTTATCGGCCGTCCCTAACTATGGCTACACCTTC
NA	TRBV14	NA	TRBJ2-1	CASSYSSYNEQFF	TGTGCCAGCAGCTACAGTAGCTACAATGAGCAGTTCTTC
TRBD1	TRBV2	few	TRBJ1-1	CASSATGSEAFF	TGTGCCAGCAGCGCGACAGGGTCTGAAGCTTTCTTT
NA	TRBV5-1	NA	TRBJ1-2	CASSFNRDYGYTF	TGCGCCAGCAGCTTTAACAGGGACTATGGCTACACCTTC